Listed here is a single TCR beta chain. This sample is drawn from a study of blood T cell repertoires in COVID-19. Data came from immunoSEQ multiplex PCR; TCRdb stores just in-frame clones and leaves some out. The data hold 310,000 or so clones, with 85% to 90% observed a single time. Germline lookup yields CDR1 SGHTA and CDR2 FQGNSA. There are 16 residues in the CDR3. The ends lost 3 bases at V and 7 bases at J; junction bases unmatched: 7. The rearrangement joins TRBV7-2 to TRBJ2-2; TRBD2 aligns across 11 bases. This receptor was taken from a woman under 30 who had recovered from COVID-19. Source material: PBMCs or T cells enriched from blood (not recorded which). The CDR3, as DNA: TGTGCCAGCAGCTTCAGACTAGCGGGACTCAACGGGGAGCTGTTTTTT. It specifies CASSFRLAGLNGELFF. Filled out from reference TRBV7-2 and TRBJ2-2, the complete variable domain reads GAGVSQSPSNKVTEKGKDVELRCDPISGHTALYWYRQSLGQGLEFLIYFQGNSAPDKSGLPSDRFSAERTGGSVSTLTIQRTQQEDSAVYLCASSFRLAGLNGELFFGEGSRLTVL.